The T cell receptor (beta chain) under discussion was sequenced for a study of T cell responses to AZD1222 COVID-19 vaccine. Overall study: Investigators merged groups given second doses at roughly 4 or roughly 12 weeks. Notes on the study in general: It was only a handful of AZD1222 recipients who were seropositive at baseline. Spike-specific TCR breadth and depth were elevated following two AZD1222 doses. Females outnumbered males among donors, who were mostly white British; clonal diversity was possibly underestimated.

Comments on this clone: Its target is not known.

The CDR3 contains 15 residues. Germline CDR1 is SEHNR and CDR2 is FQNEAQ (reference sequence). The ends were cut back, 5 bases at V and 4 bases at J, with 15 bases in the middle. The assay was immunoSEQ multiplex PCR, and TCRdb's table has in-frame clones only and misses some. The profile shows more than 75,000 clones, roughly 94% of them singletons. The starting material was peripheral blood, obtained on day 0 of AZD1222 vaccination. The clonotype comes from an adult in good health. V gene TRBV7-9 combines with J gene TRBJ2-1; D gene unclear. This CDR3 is CASSVVPGSYNEQFF. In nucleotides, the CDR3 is TGTGCCAGCAGCGTCGTGCCAGGCTCGTACAATGAGCAGTTCTTC.